These 26 T cell receptor beta chains came from one sample sequenced in a study of cytomegalovirus exposure and HLA in healthy donors. The table came from immunoSEQ multiplex PCR; TCRdb's copy has only in-frame clones and leaves some out. The repertoire holds 100,000 to 120,000 clones, with approximately 90% as singletons. Sequenced: PBMCs. Receptor source: a woman in her twenties or thirties in good health and CMV-seropositive.

The rearrangement uses TRBV5-6 and TRBJ1-2; 8 bases fit TRBD1. V lost 4 bases, J lost 5 bases, and 10 bases stayed unmatched. This CDR3 has 15 amino acids. Per germline, CDR1 SGHDT and CDR2 YYEEEE. The CDR3 loop reads CASSPGGQVVYGYTF. Written as DNA, the CDR3 is TGTGCCAGCAGCCCTGGGGGACAGGTGGTGTATGGCTACACCTTC.

The rearrangement links TRBV4-1 to TRBJ1-1; no firm D call. There are 14 residues in the CDR3. Germline CDR1 is MGHRA and CDR2 is YSYEKL. V was clipped by 3 bases and J by 1 base, with 9 bases between them. CDR3 nucleotides: TGCGCCAGCAGCCAGTTCGTTTCGAACACTGAAGCTTTCTTT. This translates into CASSQFVSNTEAFF.

The CDR3 sequence: CSVRGFGYTF. CDR3 DNA: TGCAGCGTCAGGGGTTTTGGCTACACCTTC. V usage is TRBV29-1 and J usage is TRBJ1-2; possibly TRBD1 for D (6 bases). Trimming took 6 bases from V and 7 from J, leaving 9 bases between them. This CDR3 spans 10 amino acids. Germline CDR1 is SQVTM and CDR2 is ANQGSEA.

The V and J genes are TRBV2 and TRBJ2-1; 13 positions agree with TRBD2. Germline-derived CDR1 and CDR2 are SNHLY and FYNNEI. The V segment lost 5 bases and the J segment 9 bases; nucleotides outside the gene matches: 4. CDR3 length equals 14 residues. The CDR3 reads CASSSGLAGTEQFF. CDR3 bases: TGTGCCAGCAGTTCGGGACTAGCGGGAACTGAGCAGTTCTTC.

The chain combines TRBV29-1 with TRBJ2-7; possibly TRBD2 for D (5 bases). CDR3 size: 13 residues. The germline V gene encodes CDR1 SQVTM and CDR2 ANQGSEA. Trimming stripped 4 bases from V and 5 bases from J, with 15 bases between. The CDR3 bases are TGCAGCGTTGCGGCGGACTGGGATGACGAGCAGTACTTC. Translated, it gives CSVAADWDDEQYF.

The chain couples TRBV11-3 to TRBJ2-5; D might be TRBD2 (5 bases). The CDR3 spans 14 residues. Germline CDR1 reads SGHNT; CDR2 reads YENEEA. V shed 6 bases and J shed 1 base, with 12 bases lying between them. The CDR3 DNA reads TGTGCCAGCAGTCAGGACGGGGTCCAAGAGACCCAGTACTTC. Protein product: CASSQDGVQETQYF.

This chain joins TRBV5-1 and TRBJ1-3; D uncertain. This CDR3 has 14 residues. Germline V gives CDR1 SGHRS, CDR2 YFSETQ. Trimming took off 4 bases at V and 7 bases at J, with 15 bases between the two ends. For the CDR3, the DNA is TGCGCCAGCAGCGAAGGTGGACCGGGGAACACCATATATTTT. It encodes CASSEGGPGNTIYF.

Worth noting for this clone: The sample has other DNA sequences that encode this CDR3 too. CDR3 bases: TGTGCCAGCAGCTTAGGGGCAGGGGGCCCCTACGAGCAGTACTTC. This codes for CASSLGAGGPYEQYF. This rearrangement joins TRBV13 to TRBJ2-7, with 8 nucleotides matching TRBD1. There are 15 residues in the CDR3. In germline, CDR1 is PRHDT, CDR2 FYEKMQ (reference sequence). J lost 2 bases, V lost 0 bases, and 3 bases had no gene match.

CDR3 sequence: CASSQDGGAGANVLTF. For the CDR3, the DNA is TGTGCCAGCAGCCAAGATGGAGGGGCAGGGGCCAACGTCCTGACTTTC. The chain uses TRBV4-2 and TRBJ2-6; a weak D match, TRBD2 (6 bases). This CDR3 has 16 residues. CDR1 LGHNA and CDR2 YNFKEQ come from the germline V gene. The V and J ends lost 0 bases and 4 bases respectively, with 10 bases between them.

The V and J genes are TRBV27 and TRBJ2-5; 9 positions agree with TRBD1. V gave up 6 bases and J gave up 5 bases; unmatched junction bases: 13. From germline, CDR1 is MNHEY and CDR2 SMNVEV (reference sequence). This CDR3 is 16 amino acids long. CDR3 residues: CASRSSGTGWYETQYF. DNA of the CDR3: TGTGCCAGCAGAAGTTCCGGGACAGGGTGGTATGAGACCCAGTACTTC.

This sequence joins TRBV2 and TRBJ2-5; 10 bases fit TRBD2. Looked up from germline, CDR1 is SNHLY and CDR2 is FYNNEI. This CDR3 comprises 19 residues. V gave up 6 bases and J gave up 5 bases; unmatched junction bases: 21. CDR3 loop: CASRRGQRTSGKGGETQYF. DNA for the CDR3: TGTGCCAGCAGGAGGGGACAACGAACTAGCGGGAAAGGCGGGGAGACCCAGTACTTC. Together with reference TRBV2 and TRBJ2-5, the CDR3 gives the full variable domain: EPEVTQTPSHQVTQMGQEVILRCVPISNHLYFYWYRQILGQKVEFLVSFYNNEISEKSEIFDDQFSVERPDGSNFTLKIRSTKLEDSAMYFCASRRGQRTSGKGGETQYFGPGTRLLVL.

The genes are TRBV6-1 and TRBJ1-2, with D hard to call. The CDR3 consists of 10 residues. V was pared by 7 bases and J by 7 bases, with 7 bases between. Germline V CDR1 and CDR2: MNHNS, SASEGT. CDR3 nucleotides: TGTGCCAGCATGCTAGGTGGCTACACCTTC. Protein sequence: CASMLGGYTF.

This sequence joins TRBV25-1 and TRBJ2-1; the match to TRBD1 covers 8 bases. V shed 5 bases, J shed 5 bases, and the junction held 14 bases outside the gene matches. The CDR3 sequence is 17 residues long. Germline V gene data show CDR1 as MGHDK and CDR2 as SYGVNS. For the CDR3, the DNA is TGTGCCAGCAGTCCCTGGGGTTCGGACAGGGTGGACAATGAGCAGTTCTTC. This encodes CASSPWGSDRVDNEQFF.

The V gene is TRBV27, the J gene TRBJ2-2, with 7 positions matching TRBD1. Looked up from germline, CDR1 is MNHEY and CDR2 is SMNVEV (reference sequence). The CDR3 is 16 amino acids. V shed 0 bases and J 9 bases; nucleotides not matched to a gene: 10. The CDR3 sequence is CASSLSRGRVPRELFF. CDR3 sequence (DNA): TGTGCCAGCAGTTTATCGAGGGGGCGCGTACCCCGGGAGCTGTTTTTT.

The CDR3: CASSRDRVGYTEAFF. CDR3 coding DNA: TGTGCCAGCAGTAGGGACAGGGTGGGGTACACTGAAGCTTTCTTT. The chain uses TRBV6-5 and TRBJ1-1; 9 positions match TRBD1. Germline V lookup: CDR1 MNHEY, CDR2 SVGAGI. V dropped 5 bases and J dropped 3; count of bases not matched to a gene: 7. The length of the CDR3 is 15 residues.

The chain combines TRBV2 with TRBJ1-5; possibly TRBD1 for D (5 bases). Trimming stripped 5 bases from V and 5 bases from J, with 19 bases between. Per germline, CDR1 SNHLY and CDR2 FYNNEI. This CDR3 is 16 amino acids long. Written as DNA, the CDR3 is TGTGCCAGCAGTCCATCACTTCGGGGGTTTCATCAGCCCCAGCATTTT. It yields the protein CASSPSLRGFHQPQHF.

The chain recombines TRBV4-3 with TRBJ2-5; 9 bases match TRBD2. Looked up from germline, CDR1 is LGHNA and CDR2 is YSLEER. The CDR3 length is 15 residues. Trimming at V came to 0 bases and at J to 5 bases, leaving 4 bases not matched to a gene. CDR3 loop: CASSQDRGGVETQYF. CDR3 nucleotides: TGCGCCAGCAGCCAAGATCGCGGGGGGGTCGAGACCCAGTACTTC.

A word on this clone: Other DNA variants within this sample encode the same CDR3. This sequence joins TRBV7-2 and TRBJ2-7, with TRBD2 matching over 9 bases. J lost 3 bases, V lost 0 bases, and 3 bases had no gene match. There are 15 residues in the CDR3. The germline CDR1 and CDR2 sequences are SGHTA and FQGNSA. The CDR3 region has the DNA TGTGCCAGCAGCTTAGCTTTAGCGGGAGTCTACGAGCAGTACTTC. Encoded protein: CASSLALAGVYEQYF.

This sequence joins TRBV6-4 and TRBJ2-1, with D possibly being TRBD2 (7 bases). This CDR3 contains 15 residues. Trimming shortened V by 6 bases and J by 5 bases, and 17 bases separated the two germline ends. Germline CDR1 reads MRHNA; CDR2 reads SNTAGT. The chain's CDR3 is CASSPKGGGHNEQFF. DNA for the CDR3: TGTGCCAGCAGCCCTAAGGGCGGGGGCCACAATGAGCAGTTCTTC.

The chain is built from TRBV4-3 and TRBJ1-5; D is unclear. V lost 1 base, J lost 5 bases, and 12 bases lay in between. There are 15 residues in the CDR3. CDR1 and CDR2 from the germline V gene are LGHNA and YSLEER. CDR3 coding DNA: TGCGCCAGCAGCCAAGTAGTTGGTGGTTATCAGCCCCAGCATTTT. It yields the protein CASSQVVGGYQPQHF.

CDR3 DNA sequence: TGTGCCAGCAGCTTAGATCGGGGACTAGCGGGCACCGGGGAGCTGTTTTTT. It is translated as CASSLDRGLAGTGELFF. J is TRBJ2-2 and V is TRBV11-3; 12 nucleotides align to TRBD2. CDR1 SGHNT and CDR2 YENEEA come from the germline V gene. V was pared by 0 bases and J by 4 bases, with 3 bases of the junction left unmatched. The CDR3 consists of 17 residues.

J is TRBJ2-2 and V is TRBV5-6; D perhaps matches TRBD1 (6 bases). This CDR3 has 13 residues. Germline loops: CDR1 SGHDT, CDR2 YYEEEE. The germline V and J ends were trimmed by 3 bases and 7 bases, with 10 bases remaining between them. The CDR3 sequence: CASSYREYGELFF. CDR3 DNA: TGTGCCAGCAGCTACAGGGAGTACGGGGAGCTGTTTTTT.

The chain recombines TRBV4-1 with TRBJ2-1; TRBD2 might be the D (7 bases). V was shortened by 7 bases and J by 8 bases, with 21 bases between the two germline ends. The CDR3 totals 15 residues. The germline V gene encodes CDR1 MGHRA and CDR2 YSYEKL. The CDR3 bases are TGCGCCAGCAAGCCCCAACGGGGGGCCCAGGATGAGCAGTTCTTC. Protein sequence: CASKPQRGAQDEQFF.

This clone was observed a few times. The J gene is TRBJ1-2, the V gene TRBV10-3, with 9 bases identical to TRBD1. This CDR3 is 13 amino acids long. With 8 bases clipped from V and 8 bases from J, the junction kept 9 bases outside the gene matches. In germline, CDR1 is ENHRY, CDR2 SYGVKD. The CDR3 loop reads CAIGRDREVGYTF. The CDR3, as DNA: TGTGCCATCGGGAGGGACAGGGAGGTCGGCTACACCTTC.

The chain has TRBV7-8 and TRBJ1-4; 7 bases fit TRBD1. Germline CDR1 SGHVS, CDR2 FQNEAQ. The CDR3 spans 14 residues. V shed 5 bases, J shed 7 bases, and the junction held 7 bases outside the gene matches. The CDR3 reads CASSQDRVGEKLFF. DNA of the CDR3: TGTGCCAGCAGCCAAGACAGGGTGGGTGAAAAACTGTTTTTT.

CDR3 nucleotide sequence: TGTGCCAGCAGTGAATTCGGCGGATCTGGAAACACCATATATTTT. Translating it yields CASSEFGGSGNTIYF. This sequence joins TRBV25-1 and TRBJ1-3, with no clear D. CDR1 is MGHDK, CDR2 SYGVNS, per germline. The V gene lost 1 base and the J gene lost 1 base, with 8 bases spanning the gap. There are 15 residues in the CDR3.